The rows below give T cell receptor beta chains drawn from one sample of a study of blood T cell repertoires in COVID-19. Some clones are missing from TCRdb's copy, which holds only in-frame ones; the method was immunoSEQ multiplex PCR. The sample lists 300,000 to 500,000 clones; approximately 87% were seen once. The source material was PBMCs or T cells enriched from blood (not recorded which). All receptors come from a young woman with acute COVID-19. The CDR3 runs from the conserved cysteine through the conserved F or W. D genes are given only for firm matches. Clone size is not always given. Where it is, it says once, few, many or a class for expanded clones.

D	J	V	size	CDR3	DNA
TRBD1	TRBJ2-6	TRBV4-2	NA	CASSPLTGSGANVLTF	TGTGCCAGCAGCCCGTTGACAGGGTCTGGGGCCAACGTCCTGACTTTC
TRBD1	TRBJ2-7	TRBV7-2	once	CASSVPGTASYEQYF	TGTGCCAGCAGCGTCCCCGGGACAGCTTCCTACGAGCAGTACTTC
NA	TRBJ1-1	TRBV7-2	NA	CASSLVGPSEAFF	TGTGCCAGCAGCTTAGTTGGCCCCTCTGAAGCTTTCTTT
TRBD1	TRBJ1-1	TRBV12-5	NA	CASGLGPGTGNTEAFF	TGTGCTAGTGGTTTGGGTCCCGGGACAGGGAACACTGAAGCTTTCTTT
NA	TRBJ1-1	TRBV18	NA	CASSPPSAGSTEAFF	TGTGCCAGCTCACCACCGTCGGCGGGAAGCACTGAAGCTTTCTTT
TRBD1	TRBJ1-6	TRBV30	once	CAWEHRGRGSPLHF	TGTGCCTGGGAACACAGGGGGCGCGGATCACCCCTCCACTTT
TRBD2	TRBJ2-1	TRBV2	NA	CASSEGLAGVNEQFF	TGTGCCAGCAGTGAGGGACTAGCGGGGGTCAATGAGCAGTTCTTC
NA	TRBJ1-2	TRBV19	few	CASSITENYGYTF	TGTGCCAGTAGTATAACAGAAAACTATGGCTACACCTTC
NA	TRBJ1-4	TRBV19	NA	CASRRQVNEKLFF	TGTGCGAGTAGACGACAGGTCAATGAAAAACTGTTTTTT
TRBD1	TRBJ1-4	TRBV18	NA	CASSPGTGFNEKLFF	TGTGCCAGCTCACCTGGGACAGGGTTCAATGAAAAACTGTTTTTT
NA	TRBJ1-5	TRBV12-3/TRBV12-4	NA	CASSDSPNQPQHF	TGTGCCAGCAGCGACAGTCCTAATCAGCCCCAGCATTTT
NA	TRBJ1-1	TRBV11-1	NA	CASSLARNTEAFF	TGTGCCAGCAGCTTAGCCCGGAACACTGAAGCTTTCTTT
NA	TRBJ2-2	TRBV29-1	once	CSVDRGNTGELFF	TGCAGCGTTGACAGGGGGAACACCGGGGAGCTGTTTTTT
TRBD2	TRBJ2-2	TRBV9	NA	CASSYDWTSGNTGELFF	TGTGCCAGCAGCTACGACTGGACTAGTGGGAACACCGGGGAGCTGTTTTTT
NA	TRBJ2-1	TRBV9	few	CASSVGAGTFNEQFF	TGTGCCAGCAGCGTAGGTGCAGGCACATTTAATGAGCAGTTCTTC